This passage covers 3 T cell receptor beta chains from one sample sequenced in a study of blood T cell repertoires in COVID-19. The assay was immunoSEQ multiplex PCR, and TCRdb's table has in-frame clones only and misses some. The sample carries approximately 150,000 clones, around 82% recorded once. Source material: peripheral blood. The receptor source for this set is a man aged 55-75 years with active or convalescent COVID-19.

The chain couples TRBV6-2 or TRBV6-3 to TRBJ2-7, with D unclear. In germline, CDR1 is MNHEY, CDR2 SVGEGT. With 0 bases removed from V and 0 bases from J, the gap between germline ends came to 6 bases. The CDR3 has 14 amino acids. CDR3: CASSYSYSSYEQYF. The CDR3 nucleotides are TGTGCCAGCAGTTACTCGTACAGCTCCTACGAGCAGTACTTC.

The rearrangement uses TRBV18 and TRBJ2-1; 10 bases align to TRBD2. V dropped 1 base and J dropped 6; count of bases not matched to a gene: 0. CDR3 size: 14 residues. Germline loops: CDR1 KGHSH, CDR2 LQKENI. This CDR3 reads CASSPQRGGNEQFF. In DNA form, the CDR3 reads TGTGCCAGCTCACCACAGCGGGGGGGCAATGAGCAGTTCTTC.

This chain's CDR3 is CASNTVSSGANVLTF. The DNA of the CDR3 is TGTGCCAGTAACACCGTCAGCTCTGGGGCCAACGTCCTGACTTTC. This sequence joins TRBV19 and TRBJ2-6; D unclear. Trimming cost V 7 bases and J 0 bases, with 10 bases left between them. Per the germline V gene, CDR1 is LNHDA and CDR2 is SQIVND (reference sequence). This CDR3 is built from 15 residues.